A selection of T cell receptor beta chains follows, all from one sample in a study of regulatory T cells in long-lasting Graves disease. One entry per CDR3 protein results from TCRdb running MiXCR on the multiplex PCR reads. Among 380,000 or so distinct CDR3 sequences listed, around 15% were seen once. This sample also belongs to another study, concerning T cells in Graves' hyperthyroidism and ophthalmopathy.

The material was peripheral blood mononuclear cells (PBMCs), obtained at new diagnosis, from a patient treated with antithyroid drugs. The receptors were gathered from a woman between 18 and 30 years old with Graves disease. Each CDR3 is given with its conserved first and last residue. The D gene is left open where the match is weak. Not all rows give a size; the values are once, few, many and, for expanded clones, a class.

clone_size: few
j_call: TRBJ2-5
d_call: -
v_call: TRBV4-1
cdr3_nt: TGCGCCAGCAGCGCCAAAGGAACCAGCCTTGAGACCCAGTACTTC
cdr3_aa: CASSAKGTSLETQYF

clone_size: few
j_call: TRBJ2-7
d_call: -
v_call: TRBV9
cdr3_nt: TGTGCCAGCAGCGTAGTCGTAGCCTACGAGCAGTACTTC
cdr3_aa: CASSVVVAYEQYF

clone_size: many
j_call: TRBJ2-7
d_call: -
v_call: TRBV20-1
cdr3_nt: TGCAGTGCCGAAATGGGGTTACTCGAGCAGTACTTC
cdr3_aa: CSAEMGLLEQYF

clone_size: few
j_call: TRBJ1-5
d_call: -
v_call: TRBV5-1
cdr3_nt: TGCGCCAGCAGCACCGGTTGGGGTGATGGCAATCAGCCCCAGCATTTT
cdr3_aa: CASSTGWGDGNQPQHF

clone_size: many
j_call: TRBJ2-5
d_call: -
v_call: TRBV2
cdr3_nt: TGTGCCAGCAGTCCAACAGAACGTTTGGAGACCCAGTACTTC
cdr3_aa: CASSPTERLETQYF

clone_size: many
j_call: TRBJ1-1
d_call: -
v_call: TRBV5-6
cdr3_nt: TGTGCCAGCAGCTTGGCCCACGACGAGAACACTGAAGCTTTCTTT
cdr3_aa: CASSLAHDENTEAFF

clone_size: many
j_call: TRBJ2-7
d_call: -
v_call: TRBV7-2
cdr3_nt: TGTGCCAGCAGCTTACCGGGACGGAGAACCTACGAGCAGTACTTC
cdr3_aa: CASSLPGRRTYEQYF

clone_size: many
j_call: TRBJ2-1
d_call: -
v_call: TRBV28
cdr3_nt: TGTGCCAGCAGTTTAGGAGGGCAGGGGGTCAATGAGCAGTTCTTC
cdr3_aa: CASSLGGQGVNEQFF

clone_size: -
j_call: TRBJ1-1
d_call: -
v_call: TRBV29-1
cdr3_nt: TGCAGCGTTGTTGTTAGTGAGAGAGCTTTCTTT
cdr3_aa: CSVVVSERAFF

clone_size: -
j_call: TRBJ2-5
d_call: -
v_call: TRBV15
cdr3_nt: TGTGCCACCCGACCCTTTGTTGGCGAGACCCAGTACTTC
cdr3_aa: CATRPFVGETQYF

clone_size: many
j_call: TRBJ2-1
d_call: TRBD2
v_call: TRBV3-1
cdr3_nt: TGTGCCAGCAGCCCCCAACCGGGACTAGAGGTTTGGAATGAGCAGTTCTTC
cdr3_aa: CASSPQPGLEVWNEQFF

clone_size: -
j_call: TRBJ2-5
d_call: TRBD2
v_call: TRBV7-9
cdr3_nt: TGTGCCAGCAGCTCGGGACTAGCGGGGGGCAGTGGGGAGACCCAGTACTTC
cdr3_aa: CASSSGLAGGSGETQYF

clone_size: -
j_call: TRBJ2-3
d_call: TRBD2
v_call: TRBV24-1
cdr3_nt: TGTGCCACCAGTGAGACTAGCGGGGTCACAGATACGCAGTATTTT
cdr3_aa: CATSETSGVTDTQYF

clone_size: many
j_call: TRBJ1-1
d_call: -
v_call: TRBV5-1
cdr3_nt: TGTGCCAGCAGCTTGGGGAGGGGTAAAACTGAAGCTTTCTTT
cdr3_aa: CASSLGRGKTEAFF

clone_size: many
j_call: TRBJ2-1
d_call: TRBD2
v_call: TRBV11-3
cdr3_nt: TGTGCCAGCAGACTCGGGACTAGCGGGAGCTCGCGGTATGAGCAGTTCTTC
cdr3_aa: CASRLGTSGSSRYEQFF

clone_size: many
j_call: TRBJ1-4
d_call: TRBD1
v_call: TRBV30
cdr3_nt: TGTGCCTGGAGGAGGACAGGGCAGGGGGAAAAACTGTTTTTT
cdr3_aa: CAWRRTGQGEKLFF

clone_size: -
j_call: TRBJ2-7
d_call: -
v_call: TRBV28
cdr3_nt: TGTGCCAGCCGACAACCCTACGAGCAGTACTTC
cdr3_aa: CASRQPYEQYF

clone_size: -
j_call: TRBJ2-1
d_call: TRBD2
v_call: TRBV2
cdr3_nt: TGTGCCAGCAATCCACTAGCGGTCTCCTACAATGAGCAGTTCTTC
cdr3_aa: CASNPLAVSYNEQFF

clone_size: few
j_call: TRBJ1-5
d_call: TRBD1
v_call: TRBV19
cdr3_nt: TGTGCCAGTAGTATTGGGGACAGGGTAAAACAGCCCCAGCATTTT
cdr3_aa: CASSIGDRVKQPQHF

clone_size: many
j_call: TRBJ1-1
d_call: TRBD1
v_call: TRBV3-1
cdr3_nt: TGTGCCAGCAGCCAACTGGACAGGGGGCAAGTCTTT
cdr3_aa: CASSQLDRGQVF

clone_size: -
j_call: TRBJ2-3
d_call: TRBD2
v_call: TRBV7-3
cdr3_nt: TGTGCCAGCAGCTTAACCCATGGGGGGGGGGGCACAGATACGCAGTATTTT
cdr3_aa: CASSLTHGGGGTDTQYF

clone_size: many
j_call: TRBJ2-7
d_call: -
v_call: TRBV18
cdr3_nt: TGTGCCAGCTCACCAACGGACTCCTACGAGCAGTACTTC
cdr3_aa: CASSPTDSYEQYF

clone_size: many
j_call: TRBJ1-1
d_call: -
v_call: TRBV10-2
cdr3_nt: TGCGCCACGGGGATAGATCTGAACACTGAAGCTTTCTTT
cdr3_aa: CATGIDLNTEAFF

clone_size: many
j_call: TRBJ2-3
d_call: -
v_call: TRBV6-1
cdr3_nt: TGTGCCAGCAGTGTTACGGGACGGACCACAGATACGCAGTATTTT
cdr3_aa: CASSVTGRTTDTQYF

clone_size: many
j_call: TRBJ2-7
d_call: TRBD2
v_call: TRBV2
cdr3_nt: TGTGCCAGCAGTGTCGCCACACGTCCGGGACTAGCGGGGAAAAGCTCCTACGAGCAGTACTTC
cdr3_aa: CASSVATRPGLAGKSSYEQYF

clone_size: many
j_call: TRBJ2-1
d_call: TRBD2
v_call: TRBV19
cdr3_nt: TGTGCCAGTAGTAGGGGGACTAGCGCTAACAATGAGCAGTTCTTC
cdr3_aa: CASSRGTSANNEQFF

clone_size: many
j_call: TRBJ1-6
d_call: TRBD1
v_call: TRBV20-1
cdr3_nt: TGCAGTGCTCCCCGGGGTAGGGACAGTTCACCCCTCCACTTT
cdr3_aa: CSAPRGRDSSPLHF

clone_size: -
j_call: TRBJ2-6
d_call: -
v_call: TRBV19
cdr3_nt: TGTGCCAGTAGTCCGAGGACAGACTCTGGGGCCAACGTCCTGACTTTC
cdr3_aa: CASSPRTDSGANVLTF

clone_size: many
j_call: TRBJ2-1
d_call: TRBD2
v_call: TRBV20-1
cdr3_nt: TGCAGTGCTAGTCCTCCCGGGACTAGCGGGGAGACTGAGCAGTTCTTC
cdr3_aa: CSASPPGTSGETEQFF

clone_size: many
j_call: TRBJ2-6
d_call: -
v_call: TRBV6-2/TRBV6-3
cdr3_nt: TGTGCCAGCACCCCTTACGGGGGTTCTGGGGCCAACGTCCTGACTTTC
cdr3_aa: CASTPYGGSGANVLTF

clone_size: -
j_call: TRBJ2-5
d_call: -
v_call: TRBV9
cdr3_nt: TGTGCCAGCAGCGTTGGCCGGGAACAAGAGACCCAGTACTTC
cdr3_aa: CASSVGREQETQYF

clone_size: few
j_call: TRBJ2-7
d_call: -
v_call: TRBV7-9
cdr3_nt: TGTGCCAGCAGCGATGGACAACGCTCTACCTACGAGCAGTACTTC
cdr3_aa: CASSDGQRSTYEQYF

clone_size: many
j_call: TRBJ2-7
d_call: TRBD2
v_call: TRBV20-1
cdr3_nt: TGCAGTGCCCATAGGGCTAGCGGCTACGAGCAGTACTTC
cdr3_aa: CSAHRASGYEQYF

clone_size: many
j_call: TRBJ2-7
d_call: -
v_call: TRBV6-5
cdr3_nt: TGTGCCAGCAGTTACACAGGCGGATACTACGAGCAGTACTTC
cdr3_aa: CASSYTGGYYEQYF

clone_size: -
j_call: TRBJ2-1
d_call: TRBD2
v_call: TRBV5-1
cdr3_nt: TGCGCCAGCAGCTTGTATGGGTCGGGGGGGTTCGATGAGCAGTTCTTC
cdr3_aa: CASSLYGSGGFDEQFF

clone_size: many
j_call: TRBJ1-2
d_call: -
v_call: TRBV7-9
cdr3_nt: TGTGCCAGCAGCTTAGCAGGGCGACAGGAGGTATATGGCTACACCTTC
cdr3_aa: CASSLAGRQEVYGYTF

clone_size: many
j_call: TRBJ2-7
d_call: TRBD1
v_call: TRBV12-3/TRBV12-4
cdr3_nt: TGTGCCAGCAGTCCTCCTTACAGGGGGCGTACAGACTACGAGCAGTACTTC
cdr3_aa: CASSPPYRGRTDYEQYF

clone_size: many
j_call: TRBJ1-1
d_call: -
v_call: TRBV20-1
cdr3_nt: TGCAGTGCCTCAGACCAACTCAGGATGAACACTGAAGCTTTCTTT
cdr3_aa: CSASDQLRMNTEAFF

clone_size: many
j_call: TRBJ1-1
d_call: -
v_call: TRBV2
cdr3_nt: TGTGCCAGCAGCGTCAGGGTAATGAACACTGAAGCTTTCTTT
cdr3_aa: CASSVRVMNTEAFF

clone_size: few
j_call: TRBJ1-1
d_call: TRBD1
v_call: TRBV5-4
cdr3_nt: TGTGCCAGCAGCCCAGGACAGGGGGCAGGCACTGAAGCTTTCTTT
cdr3_aa: CASSPGQGAGTEAFF

clone_size: many
j_call: TRBJ2-7
d_call: -
v_call: TRBV12-3/TRBV12-4
cdr3_nt: TGTGCCAGCAGAGAAACGAACTACGAGCAGTACTTC
cdr3_aa: CASRETNYEQYF

clone_size: -
j_call: TRBJ2-1
d_call: -
v_call: TRBV5-1
cdr3_nt: TGTGCCAGCAGCTTGGGGAGGAACTCCTACAATGAGCAGTTCTTC
cdr3_aa: CASSLGRNSYNEQFF

clone_size: many
j_call: TRBJ1-5
d_call: -
v_call: TRBV11-2
cdr3_nt: TGTGCCAGCAGCTTAGACTTGGGTCAGCCCCAGCATTTT
cdr3_aa: CASSLDLGQPQHF

clone_size: many
j_call: TRBJ1-6
d_call: -
v_call: TRBV5-1
cdr3_nt: TGCGCCAGCAGCCTCGAAGGGGCCTCACCCCTCCACTTT
cdr3_aa: CASSLEGASPLHF

clone_size: many
j_call: TRBJ2-3
d_call: -
v_call: TRBV30
cdr3_nt: TGTGCCTGGAGTGTACGGGGAGGGGGTGGAGATACGCAGTATTTT
cdr3_aa: CAWSVRGGGGDTQYF

clone_size: many
j_call: TRBJ2-7
d_call: -
v_call: TRBV7-9
cdr3_nt: TGTGCCAGCAGCTTCACAGGGACCGAGCAGTACTTC
cdr3_aa: CASSFTGTEQYF

clone_size: -
j_call: TRBJ1-2
d_call: -
v_call: TRBV28
cdr3_nt: TGTGCCAGCACCGCACGGGGGGGCTACACCTTC
cdr3_aa: CASTARGGYTF

clone_size: many
j_call: TRBJ2-1
d_call: TRBD1
v_call: TRBV28
cdr3_nt: TGTGCCAGCAGTTTCGGGACAGGGTATTTTGATGAGCAGTTCTTC
cdr3_aa: CASSFGTGYFDEQFF

clone_size: many
j_call: TRBJ1-1
d_call: TRBD1
v_call: TRBV6-1
cdr3_nt: TGTGCCAGCACCCAAGGACAGGGGTGGCCTGAAGCTTTCTTT
cdr3_aa: CASTQGQGWPEAFF

clone_size: few
j_call: TRBJ2-3
d_call: -
v_call: TRBV19
cdr3_nt: TGTGCCAGTAGTATAAGGACCTACACAGATACGCAGTATTTT
cdr3_aa: CASSIRTYTDTQYF

clone_size: few
j_call: TRBJ2-5
d_call: -
v_call: TRBV7-2
cdr3_nt: TGTGCCAGCAGCTTAGCGGGGGGACTTTCGGGCCAGACCCAGTACTTC
cdr3_aa: CASSLAGGLSGQTQYF

clone_size: many
j_call: TRBJ1-1
d_call: -
v_call: TRBV20-1
cdr3_nt: TGCAGTCCCCGGCAGGAGGGAACTGAAGCTTTCTTT
cdr3_aa: CSPRQEGTEAFF

clone_size: many
j_call: TRBJ2-1
d_call: TRBD2
v_call: TRBV6-2/TRBV6-3
cdr3_nt: TGTGCCAGCAGCTCTCTCTCCCGGGGAGCGGGGGGGGGAGTTGAGCAGTTCTTC
cdr3_aa: CASSSLSRGAGGGVEQFF

clone_size: many
j_call: TRBJ2-3
d_call: -
v_call: TRBV5-6
cdr3_nt: TGTGCCAGCAGCGTACAGATCACAGATACGCAGTATTTT
cdr3_aa: CASSVQITDTQYF